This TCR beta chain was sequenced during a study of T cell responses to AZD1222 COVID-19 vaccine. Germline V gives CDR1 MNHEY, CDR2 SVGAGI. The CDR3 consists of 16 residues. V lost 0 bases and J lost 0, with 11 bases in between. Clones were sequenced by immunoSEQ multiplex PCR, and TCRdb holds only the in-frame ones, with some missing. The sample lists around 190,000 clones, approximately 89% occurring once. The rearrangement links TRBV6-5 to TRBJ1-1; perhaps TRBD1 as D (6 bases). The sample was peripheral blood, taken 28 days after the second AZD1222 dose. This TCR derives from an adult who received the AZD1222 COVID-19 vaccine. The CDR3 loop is CASSYSWTAMNTEAFF. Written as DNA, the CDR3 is TGTGCCAGCAGTTACTCATGGACAGCAATGAACACTGAAGCTTTCTTT.